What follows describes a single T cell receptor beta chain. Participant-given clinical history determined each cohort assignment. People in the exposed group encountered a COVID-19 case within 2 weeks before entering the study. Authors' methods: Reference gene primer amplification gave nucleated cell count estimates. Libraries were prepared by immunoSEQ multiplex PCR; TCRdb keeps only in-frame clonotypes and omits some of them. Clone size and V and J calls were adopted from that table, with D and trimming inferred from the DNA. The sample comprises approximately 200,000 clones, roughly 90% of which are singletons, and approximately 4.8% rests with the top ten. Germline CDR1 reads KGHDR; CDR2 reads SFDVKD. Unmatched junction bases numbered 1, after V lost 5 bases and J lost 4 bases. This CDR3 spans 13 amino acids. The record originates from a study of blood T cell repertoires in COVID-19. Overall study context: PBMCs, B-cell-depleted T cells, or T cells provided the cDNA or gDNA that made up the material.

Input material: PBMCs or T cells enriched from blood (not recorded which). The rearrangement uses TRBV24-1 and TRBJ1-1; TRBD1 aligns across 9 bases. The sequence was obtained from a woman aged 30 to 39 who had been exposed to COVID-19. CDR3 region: CATSVGQGTEAFF. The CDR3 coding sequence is TGTGCCACCAGTGTGGGACAGGGCACTGAAGCTTTCTTT.